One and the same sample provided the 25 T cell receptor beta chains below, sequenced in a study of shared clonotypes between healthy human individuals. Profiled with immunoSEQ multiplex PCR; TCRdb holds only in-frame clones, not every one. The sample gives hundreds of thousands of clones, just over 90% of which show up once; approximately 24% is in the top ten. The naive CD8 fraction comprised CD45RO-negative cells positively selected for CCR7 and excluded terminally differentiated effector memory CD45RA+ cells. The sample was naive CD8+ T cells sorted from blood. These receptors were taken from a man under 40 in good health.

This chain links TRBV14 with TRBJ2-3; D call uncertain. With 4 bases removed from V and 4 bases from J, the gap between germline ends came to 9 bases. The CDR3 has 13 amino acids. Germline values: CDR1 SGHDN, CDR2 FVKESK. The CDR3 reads CASSPLPSDTQYF. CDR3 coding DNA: TGTGCCAGCAGCCCACTTCCCTCAGATACGCAGTATTTT. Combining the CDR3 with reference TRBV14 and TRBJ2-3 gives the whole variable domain EAGVTQFPSHSVIEKGQTVTLRCDPISGHDNLYWYRRVMGKEIKFLLHFVKESKQDESGMPNNRFLAERTGGTYSTLKVQPAELEDSGVYFCASSPLPSDTQYFGPGTRLTVL.

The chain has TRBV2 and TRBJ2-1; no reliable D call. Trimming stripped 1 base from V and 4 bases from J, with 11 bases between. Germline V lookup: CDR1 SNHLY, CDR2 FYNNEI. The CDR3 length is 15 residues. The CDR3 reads CASSEDWVRYNEQFF. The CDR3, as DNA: TGTGCCAGCAGTGAAGACTGGGTGAGATACAATGAGCAGTTCTTC. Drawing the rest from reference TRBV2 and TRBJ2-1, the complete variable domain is EPEVTQTPSHQVTQMGQEVILRCVPISNHLYFYWYRQILGQKVEFLVSFYNNEISEKSEIFDDQFSVERPDGSNFTLKIRSTKLEDSAMYFCASSEDWVRYNEQFFGPGTRLTVL.

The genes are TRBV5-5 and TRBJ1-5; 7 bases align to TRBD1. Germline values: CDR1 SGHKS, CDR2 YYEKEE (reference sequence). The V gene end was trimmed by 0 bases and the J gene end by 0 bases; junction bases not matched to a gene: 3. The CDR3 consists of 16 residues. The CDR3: CASSLGQGYSNQPQHF. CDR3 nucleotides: TGTGCCAGCAGCTTGGGACAGGGCTATAGCAATCAGCCCCAGCATTTT.

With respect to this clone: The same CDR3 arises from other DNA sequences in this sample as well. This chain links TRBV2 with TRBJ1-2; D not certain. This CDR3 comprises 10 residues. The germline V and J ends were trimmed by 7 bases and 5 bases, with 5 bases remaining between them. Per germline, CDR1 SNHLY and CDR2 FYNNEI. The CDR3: CASMDYGYTF. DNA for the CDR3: TGTGCCAGCATGGATTATGGCTACACCTTC. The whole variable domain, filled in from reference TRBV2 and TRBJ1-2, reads EPEVTQTPSHQVTQMGQEVILRCVPISNHLYFYWYRQILGQKVEFLVSFYNNEISEKSEIFDDQFSVERPDGSNFTLKIRSTKLEDSAMYFCASMDYGYTFGSGTRLTVV.

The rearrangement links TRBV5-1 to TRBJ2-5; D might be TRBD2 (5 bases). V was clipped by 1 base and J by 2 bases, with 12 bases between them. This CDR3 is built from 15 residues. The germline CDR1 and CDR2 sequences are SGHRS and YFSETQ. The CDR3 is CASSLLAEVQETQYF. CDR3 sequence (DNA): TGCGCCAGCAGCTTGTTGGCGGAGGTTCAAGAGACCCAGTACTTC.

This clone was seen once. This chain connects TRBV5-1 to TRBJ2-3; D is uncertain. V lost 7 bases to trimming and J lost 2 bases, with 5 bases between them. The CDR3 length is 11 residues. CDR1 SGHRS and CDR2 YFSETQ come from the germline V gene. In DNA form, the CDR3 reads TGCGCCAGCTCCGACACAGATACGCAGTATTTT. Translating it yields CASSDTDTQYF. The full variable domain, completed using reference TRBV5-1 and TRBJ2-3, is KAGVTQTPRYLIKTRGQQVTLSCSPISGHRSVSWYQQTPGQGLQFLFEYFSETQRNKGNFPGRFSGRQFSNSRSEMNVSTLELGDSALYLCASSDTDTQYFGPGTRLTVL.

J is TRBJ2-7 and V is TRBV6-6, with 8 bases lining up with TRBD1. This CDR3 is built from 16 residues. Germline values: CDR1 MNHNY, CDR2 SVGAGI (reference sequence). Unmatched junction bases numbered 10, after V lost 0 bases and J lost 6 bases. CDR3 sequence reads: CASSYSIQGELFEQYF. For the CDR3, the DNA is TGTGCCAGCAGTTACTCGATACAGGGGGAATTGTTCGAGCAGTACTTC.

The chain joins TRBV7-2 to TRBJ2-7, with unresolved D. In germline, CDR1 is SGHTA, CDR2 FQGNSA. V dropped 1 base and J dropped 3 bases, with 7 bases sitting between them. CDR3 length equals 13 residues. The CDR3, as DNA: TGTGCCAGCAGCTTAGATCCCTACTACGAGCAGTACTTC. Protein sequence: CASSLDPYYEQYF. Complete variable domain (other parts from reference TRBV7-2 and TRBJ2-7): GAGVSQSPSNKVTEKGKDVELRCDPISGHTALYWYRQSLGQGLEFLIYFQGNSAPDKSGLPSDRFSAERTGGSVSTLTIQRTQQEDSAVYLCASSLDPYYEQYFGPGTRLTVT.

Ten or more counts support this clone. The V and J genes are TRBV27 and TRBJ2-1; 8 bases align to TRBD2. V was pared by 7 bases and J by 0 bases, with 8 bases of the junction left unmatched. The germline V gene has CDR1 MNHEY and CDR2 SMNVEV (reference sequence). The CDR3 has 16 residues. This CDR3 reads CASIPLAASSYNEQFF. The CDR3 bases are TGTGCCAGCATTCCACTAGCGGCGAGCTCCTACAATGAGCAGTTCTTC.

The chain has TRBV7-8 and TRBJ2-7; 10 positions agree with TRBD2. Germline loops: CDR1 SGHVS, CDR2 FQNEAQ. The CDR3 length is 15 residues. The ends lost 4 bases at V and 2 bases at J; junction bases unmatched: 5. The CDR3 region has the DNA TGTGCCAGCAGCTATGGGACTAGCGCTACCTACGAGCAGTACTTC. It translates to CASSYGTSATYEQYF. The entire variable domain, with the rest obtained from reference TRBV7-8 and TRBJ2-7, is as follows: GAGVSQSPRYKVAKRGQDVALRCDPISGHVSLFWYQQALGQGPEFLTYFQNEAQLDKSGLPSDRFFAERPEGSVSTLKIQRTQQEDSAVYLCASSYGTSATYEQYFGPGTRLTVT.

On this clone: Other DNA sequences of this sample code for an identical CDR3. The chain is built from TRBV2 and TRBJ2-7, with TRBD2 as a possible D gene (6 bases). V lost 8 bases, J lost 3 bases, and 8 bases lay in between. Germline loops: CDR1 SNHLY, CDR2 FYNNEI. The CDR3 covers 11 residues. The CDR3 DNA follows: TGTGCCAGCTCGGAGGGCTACGAGCAGTACTTC. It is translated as CASSEGYEQYF.

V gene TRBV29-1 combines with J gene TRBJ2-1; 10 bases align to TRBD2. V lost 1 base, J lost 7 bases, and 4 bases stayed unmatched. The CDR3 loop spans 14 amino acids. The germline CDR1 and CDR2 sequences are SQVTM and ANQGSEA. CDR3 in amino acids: CSVEGLAGDNEQFF. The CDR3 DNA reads TGCAGCGTTGAAGGCCTAGCGGGAGATAATGAGCAGTTCTTC.

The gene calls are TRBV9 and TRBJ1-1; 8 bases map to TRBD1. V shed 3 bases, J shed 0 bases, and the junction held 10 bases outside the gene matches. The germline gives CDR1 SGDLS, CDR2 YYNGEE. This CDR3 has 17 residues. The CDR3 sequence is CASSGGQGLSMNTEAFF. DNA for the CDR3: TGTGCCAGCAGCGGTGGACAGGGTTTGAGTATGAACACTGAAGCTTTCTTT. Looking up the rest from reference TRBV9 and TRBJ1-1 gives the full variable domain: DSGVTQTPKHLITATGQRVTLRCSPRSGDLSVYWYQQSLDQGLQFLIQYYNGEERAKGNILERFSAQQFPDLHSELNLSSLELGDSALYFCASSGGQGLSMNTEAFFGQGTRLTVV.

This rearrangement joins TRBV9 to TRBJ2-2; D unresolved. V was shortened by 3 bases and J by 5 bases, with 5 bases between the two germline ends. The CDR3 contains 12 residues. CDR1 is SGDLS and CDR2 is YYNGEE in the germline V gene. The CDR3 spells CASSAMTGELFF. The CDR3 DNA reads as TGTGCCAGCAGCGCTATGACCGGGGAGCTGTTTTTT.

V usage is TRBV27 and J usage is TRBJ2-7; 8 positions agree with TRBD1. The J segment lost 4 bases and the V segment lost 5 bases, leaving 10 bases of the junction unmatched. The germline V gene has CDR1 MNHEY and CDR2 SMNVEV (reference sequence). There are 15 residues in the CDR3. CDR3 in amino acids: CASSASGGELYEQYF. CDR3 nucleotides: TGTGCCAGCAGTGCCTCAGGGGGCGAACTTTACGAGCAGTACTTC.

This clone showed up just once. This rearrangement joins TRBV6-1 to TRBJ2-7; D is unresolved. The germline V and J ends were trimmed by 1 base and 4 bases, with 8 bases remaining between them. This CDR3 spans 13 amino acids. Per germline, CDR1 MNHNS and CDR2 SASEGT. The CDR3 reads CASSEGFAYEQYF. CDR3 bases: TGTGCCAGCAGTGAAGGGTTTGCTTACGAGCAGTACTTC.

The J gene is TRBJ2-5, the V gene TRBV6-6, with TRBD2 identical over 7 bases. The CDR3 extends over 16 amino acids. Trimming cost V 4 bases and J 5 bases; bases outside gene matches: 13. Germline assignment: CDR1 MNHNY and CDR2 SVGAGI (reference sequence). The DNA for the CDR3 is TGTGCCAGCAGTTCCTACGGTGGCGGGGGTGTGGAGACCCAGTACTTC. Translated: CASSSYGGGGVETQYF.

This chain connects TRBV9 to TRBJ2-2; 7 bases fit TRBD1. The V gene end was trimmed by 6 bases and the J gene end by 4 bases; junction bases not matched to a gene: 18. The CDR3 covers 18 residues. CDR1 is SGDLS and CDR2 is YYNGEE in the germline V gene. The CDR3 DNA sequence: TGTGCCAGCACTGATTCACCGTACAGGGGATTCGCCACCGGGGAGCTGTTTTTT. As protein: CASTDSPYRGFATGELFF.

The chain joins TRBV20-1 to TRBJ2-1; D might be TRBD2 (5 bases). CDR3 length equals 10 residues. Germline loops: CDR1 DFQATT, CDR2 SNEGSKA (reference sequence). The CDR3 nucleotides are TGCAGCTGTACGGGAACTGAGCAGTTCTTC. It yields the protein CSCTGTEQFF.

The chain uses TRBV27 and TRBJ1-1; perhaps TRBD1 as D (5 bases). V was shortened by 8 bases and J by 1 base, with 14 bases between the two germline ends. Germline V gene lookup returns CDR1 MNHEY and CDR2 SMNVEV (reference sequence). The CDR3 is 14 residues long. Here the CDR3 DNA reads TGTGCCAGCCGTATAGCCGGGGGGAACACTGAAGCTTTCTTT. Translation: CASRIAGGNTEAFF.

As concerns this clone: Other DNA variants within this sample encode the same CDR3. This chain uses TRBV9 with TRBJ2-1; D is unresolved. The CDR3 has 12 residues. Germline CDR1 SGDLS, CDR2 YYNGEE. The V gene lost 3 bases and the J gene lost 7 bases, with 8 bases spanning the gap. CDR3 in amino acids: CASSAGGNEQFF. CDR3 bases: TGTGCCAGCAGCGCCGGTGGGAATGAGCAGTTCTTC.

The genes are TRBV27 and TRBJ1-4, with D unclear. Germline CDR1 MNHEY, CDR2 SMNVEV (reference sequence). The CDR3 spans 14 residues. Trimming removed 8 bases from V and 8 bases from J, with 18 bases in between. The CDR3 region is CASANLGLGEKLFF. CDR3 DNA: TGTGCCAGCGCTAATTTAGGGCTGGGGGAAAAACTGTTTTTT.

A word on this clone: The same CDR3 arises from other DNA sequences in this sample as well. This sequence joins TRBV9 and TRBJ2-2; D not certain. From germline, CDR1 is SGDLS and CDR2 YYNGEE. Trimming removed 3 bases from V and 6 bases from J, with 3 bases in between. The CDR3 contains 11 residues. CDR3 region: CASSGSGELFF. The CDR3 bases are TGTGCCAGCAGCGGATCCGGGGAGCTGTTTTTT.

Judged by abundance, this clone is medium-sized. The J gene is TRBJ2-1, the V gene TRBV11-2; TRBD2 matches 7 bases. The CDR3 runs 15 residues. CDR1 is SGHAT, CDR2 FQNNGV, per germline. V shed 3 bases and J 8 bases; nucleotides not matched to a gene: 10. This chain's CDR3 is CASSFWGGSLDEQFF. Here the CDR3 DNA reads TGTGCCAGCAGCTTCTGGGGCGGGAGTTTGGATGAGCAGTTCTTC.

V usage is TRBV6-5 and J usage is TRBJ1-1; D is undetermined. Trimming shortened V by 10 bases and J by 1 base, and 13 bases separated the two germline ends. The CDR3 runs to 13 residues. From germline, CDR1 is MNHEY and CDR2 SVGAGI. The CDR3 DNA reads TGTGCCACCTTCCGCACTTGGAACACTGAAGCTTTCTTT. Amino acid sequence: CATFRTWNTEAFF.